This T cell receptor (beta chain) appears in the sequencing data of a study of cytomegalovirus exposure and HLA in healthy donors. Primers included in the PCR were 60 Vbeta and 13 Jbeta primers. TCRdb's copy holds only in-frame clones and misses some; the assay was immunoSEQ multiplex PCR. The record lists roughly 60,000 clones, of which the ten most abundant hold less than 4.5%. This CDR3 is built from 17 residues. In germline, CDR1 is SGHNT, CDR2 YENEEA. V was clipped by 5 bases and J by 5 bases; unmatched bases: 11. The source of this sequence is a young woman in good health and CMV-seronegative. The chain uses TRBV11-3 and TRBJ2-5; 13 bases map to TRBD2. The sample comprised PBMCs. This chain's CDR3 is CASSAGLAGFPRETQYF. CDR3 nucleotide sequence: TGTGCCAGCAGCGCGGGACTAGCGGGGTTCCCACGGGAGACCCAGTACTTC.